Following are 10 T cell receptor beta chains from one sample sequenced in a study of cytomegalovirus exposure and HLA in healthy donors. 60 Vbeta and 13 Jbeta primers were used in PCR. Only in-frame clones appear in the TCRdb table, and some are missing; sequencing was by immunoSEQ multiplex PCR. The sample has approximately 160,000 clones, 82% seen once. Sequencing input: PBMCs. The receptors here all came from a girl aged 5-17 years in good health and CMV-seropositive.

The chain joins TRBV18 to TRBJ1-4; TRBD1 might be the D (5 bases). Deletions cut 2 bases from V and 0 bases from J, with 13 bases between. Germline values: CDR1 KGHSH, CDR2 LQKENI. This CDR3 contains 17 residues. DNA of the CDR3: TGTGCCAGCTCACCATCCGGCAGGGCCGCAACTAATGAAAAACTGTTTTTT. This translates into CASSPSGRAATNEKLFF.

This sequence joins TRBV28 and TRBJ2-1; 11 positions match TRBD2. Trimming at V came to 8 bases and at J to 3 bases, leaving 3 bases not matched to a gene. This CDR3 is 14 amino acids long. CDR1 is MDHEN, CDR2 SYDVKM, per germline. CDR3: CASEGLAGYNEQFF. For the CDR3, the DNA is TGTGCCAGCGAAGGACTAGCGGGCTACAATGAGCAGTTCTTC.

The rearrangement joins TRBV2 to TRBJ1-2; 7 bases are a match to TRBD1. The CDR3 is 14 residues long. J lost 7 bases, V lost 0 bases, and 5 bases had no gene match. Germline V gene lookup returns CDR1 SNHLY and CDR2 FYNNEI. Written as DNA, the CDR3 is TGTGCCAGCAGTGAAGCACACAGGGGTAGTGGCTACACCTTC. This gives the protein CASSEAHRGSGYTF. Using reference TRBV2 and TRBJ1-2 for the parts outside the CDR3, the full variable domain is EPEVTQTPSHQVTQMGQEVILRCVPISNHLYFYWYRQILGQKVEFLVSFYNNEISEKSEIFDDQFSVERPDGSNFTLKIRSTKLEDSAMYFCASSEAHRGSGYTFGSGTRLTVV.

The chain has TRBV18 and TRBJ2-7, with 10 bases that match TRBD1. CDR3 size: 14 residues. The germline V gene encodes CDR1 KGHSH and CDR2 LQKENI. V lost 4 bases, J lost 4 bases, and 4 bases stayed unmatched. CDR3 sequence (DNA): TGTGCCAGCTCACAAGACAGGGGGCTGTACGAGCAGTACTTC. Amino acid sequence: CASSQDRGLYEQYF.

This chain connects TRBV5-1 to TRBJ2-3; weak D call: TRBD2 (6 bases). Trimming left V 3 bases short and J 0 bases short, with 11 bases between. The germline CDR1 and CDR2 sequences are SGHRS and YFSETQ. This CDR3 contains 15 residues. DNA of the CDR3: TGCGCCAGCAGCTCCGGGACTTCAAGCACAGATACGCAGTATTTT. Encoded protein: CASSSGTSSTDTQYF.

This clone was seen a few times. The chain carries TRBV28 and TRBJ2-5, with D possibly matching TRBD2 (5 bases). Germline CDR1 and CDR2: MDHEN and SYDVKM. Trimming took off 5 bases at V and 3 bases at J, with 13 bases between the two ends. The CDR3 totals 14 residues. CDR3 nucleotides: TGTGCCAGCAGTGTCGGGGTTCTAGAAGAGACCCAGTACTTC. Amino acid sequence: CASSVGVLEETQYF. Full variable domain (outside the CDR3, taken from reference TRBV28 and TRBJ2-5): DVKVTQSSRYLVKRTGEKVFLECVQDMDHENMFWYRQDPGLGLRLIYFSYDVKMKEKGDIPEGYSVSREKKERFSLILESASTNQTSMYLCASSVGVLEETQYFGPGTRLLVL.

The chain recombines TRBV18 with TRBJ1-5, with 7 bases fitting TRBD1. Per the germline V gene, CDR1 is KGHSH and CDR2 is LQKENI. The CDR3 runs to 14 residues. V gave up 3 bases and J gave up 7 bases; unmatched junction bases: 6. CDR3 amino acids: CASSPGQAGQPQHF. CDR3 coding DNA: TGTGCCAGCTCACCCGGACAGGCGGGGCAGCCCCAGCATTTT.

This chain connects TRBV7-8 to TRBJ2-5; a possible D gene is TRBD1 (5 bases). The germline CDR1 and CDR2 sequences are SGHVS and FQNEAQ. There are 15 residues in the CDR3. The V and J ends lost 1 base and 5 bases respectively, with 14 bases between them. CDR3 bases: TGTGCCAGCAGCTTAGGTGGCAGGGCTTCGGAGACCCAGTACTTC. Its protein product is CASSLGGRASETQYF.

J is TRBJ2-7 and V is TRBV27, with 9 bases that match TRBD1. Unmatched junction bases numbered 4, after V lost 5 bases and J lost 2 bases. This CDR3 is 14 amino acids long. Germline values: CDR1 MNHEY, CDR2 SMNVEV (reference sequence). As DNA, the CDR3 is TGTGCCAGCAGTGGACAGGGGCCGCCCTACGAGCAGTACTTC. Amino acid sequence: CASSGQGPPYEQYF.

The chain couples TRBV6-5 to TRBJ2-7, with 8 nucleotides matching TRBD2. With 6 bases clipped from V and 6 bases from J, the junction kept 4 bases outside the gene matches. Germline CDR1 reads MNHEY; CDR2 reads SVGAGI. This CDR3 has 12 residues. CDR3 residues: CASSRGGTEQYF. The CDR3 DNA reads TGTGCCAGCAGCCGCGGGGGGACCGAGCAGTACTTC.